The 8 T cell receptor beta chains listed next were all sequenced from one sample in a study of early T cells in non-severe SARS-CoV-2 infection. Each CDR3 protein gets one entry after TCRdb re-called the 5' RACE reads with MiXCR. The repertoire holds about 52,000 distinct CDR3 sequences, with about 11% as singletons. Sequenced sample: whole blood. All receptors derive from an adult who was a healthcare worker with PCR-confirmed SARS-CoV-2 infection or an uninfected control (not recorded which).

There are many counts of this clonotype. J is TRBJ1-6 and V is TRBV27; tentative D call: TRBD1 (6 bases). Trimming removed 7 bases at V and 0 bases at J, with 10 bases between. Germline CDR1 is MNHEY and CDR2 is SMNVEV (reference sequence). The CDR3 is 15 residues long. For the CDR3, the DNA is TGTGCCAGCACATCCAGGGGCTCCTATAATTCACCCCTCCACTTT. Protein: CASTSRGSYNSPLHF.

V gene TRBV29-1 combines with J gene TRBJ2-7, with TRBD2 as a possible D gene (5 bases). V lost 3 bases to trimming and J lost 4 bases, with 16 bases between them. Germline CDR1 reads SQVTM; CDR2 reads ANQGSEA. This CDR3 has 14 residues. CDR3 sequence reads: CSVDTAEEPYEQYF. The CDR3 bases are TGCAGCGTTGATACAGCGGAGGAGCCATACGAGCAGTACTTC.

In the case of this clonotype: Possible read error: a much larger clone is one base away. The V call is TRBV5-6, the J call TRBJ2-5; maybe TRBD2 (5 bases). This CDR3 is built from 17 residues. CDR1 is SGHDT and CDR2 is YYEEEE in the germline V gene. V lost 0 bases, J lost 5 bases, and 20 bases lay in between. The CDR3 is CASSLERTSWRGETQYF. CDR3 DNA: TGTGCCAGCAGCTTGGAGCGAACAAGTTGGAGAGGGGAGACCCAGTACTTC.

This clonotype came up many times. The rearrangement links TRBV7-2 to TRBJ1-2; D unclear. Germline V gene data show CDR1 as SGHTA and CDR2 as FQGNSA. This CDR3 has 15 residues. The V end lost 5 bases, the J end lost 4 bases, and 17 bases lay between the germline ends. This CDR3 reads CASSHPPGSGYGYTF. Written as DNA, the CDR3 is TGTGCCAGCAGCCACCCACCGGGGTCGGGCTATGGCTACACCTTC.

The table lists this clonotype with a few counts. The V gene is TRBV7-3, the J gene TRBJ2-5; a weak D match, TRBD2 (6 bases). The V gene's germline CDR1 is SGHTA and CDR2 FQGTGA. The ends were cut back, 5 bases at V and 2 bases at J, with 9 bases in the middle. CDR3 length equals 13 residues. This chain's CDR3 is CASSAGPQETQYF. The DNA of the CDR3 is TGTGCCAGCAGCGCGGGACCTCAAGAGACCCAGTACTTC.

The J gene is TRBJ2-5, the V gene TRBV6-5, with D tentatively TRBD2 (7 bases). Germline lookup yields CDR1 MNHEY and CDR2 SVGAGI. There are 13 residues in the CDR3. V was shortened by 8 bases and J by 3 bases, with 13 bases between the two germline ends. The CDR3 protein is CASVGGAEETQYF. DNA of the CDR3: TGTGCCAGCGTGGGGGGGGCTGAAGAGACCCAGTACTTC.

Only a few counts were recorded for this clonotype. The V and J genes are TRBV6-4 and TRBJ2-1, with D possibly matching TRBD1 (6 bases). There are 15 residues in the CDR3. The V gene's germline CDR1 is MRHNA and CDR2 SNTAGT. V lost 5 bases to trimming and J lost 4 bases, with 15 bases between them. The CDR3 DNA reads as TGTGCCAGCAGTCCTACCGGGACAAAGTACAATGAGCAGTTCTTC. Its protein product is CASSPTGTKYNEQFF.

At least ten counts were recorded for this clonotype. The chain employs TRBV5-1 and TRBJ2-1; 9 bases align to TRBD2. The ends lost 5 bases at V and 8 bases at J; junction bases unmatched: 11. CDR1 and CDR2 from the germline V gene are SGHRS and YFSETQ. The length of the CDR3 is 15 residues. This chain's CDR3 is CASREIKASGDEQFF. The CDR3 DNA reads TGCGCCAGCAGAGAGATAAAGGCTAGCGGGGATGAGCAGTTCTTC.